Listed below are T cell receptor beta chains from one sample, sequenced in a study of blood T cell repertoires in COVID-19. TCRdb's table, derived via immunoSEQ multiplex PCR, lists solely in-frame clones and lacks some. Among 250,000 or so clones listed, 70% to 90% were seen once. Sequencing input: PBMCs or T cells enriched from blood (not recorded which). These TCRs come from a woman aged 50 to 60 who had been exposed to COVID-19. Each CDR3 is given with its conserved first and last residue. D genes are given only for firm matches. Clone size is given for some rows only: seen once, a few or many times, or a class if the clone is expanded.

CDR3 DNA,CDR3 protein,J gene,clone size,D gene,V gene
TGTGCCAGCACCCCGGGGGGAGGGACTGAAGCTTTCTTT,CASTPGGGTEAFF,TRBJ1-1,-,-,TRBV9
TGTGCCAGCTCACCCGCCGGGACTAGCGGGGGTCCTAGCTCCTACGAGCAGTACTTC,CASSPAGTSGGPSSYEQYF,TRBJ2-7,-,TRBD2,TRBV18
TGTGCCAGCAGCTTAGCAGTGGGGCGGGGGAATGAGCAGTTCTTC,CASSLAVGRGNEQFF,TRBJ2-1,-,TRBD2,TRBV7-9
TGCGCCAGCAGCTTGGAGGCCGGGACAGGGAGCTCCTATAATTCACCCCTCCACTTT,CASSLEAGTGSSYNSPLHF,TRBJ1-6,-,TRBD1,TRBV5-1
TGTGCCAGCAGTCTCCTCCGGGGGACTCTGGCTTTCTTT,CASSLLRGTLAFF,TRBJ1-1,-,-,TRBV12-3/TRBV12-4
TGTGCCAGCTCAGATTCTAGGAACACTGAAGCTTTCTTT,CASSDSRNTEAFF,TRBJ1-1,-,-,TRBV18
TGTGCCAGCAGTTCCCCTCGGGGGGAAAATAAGGAAGCTTTCTTT,CASSSPRGENKEAFF,TRBJ1-1,-,-,TRBV28
TGTGCCAGCAGTAGATATCCAACCTCGGGACAGGGGACCCTTAACTATGGCTACACCTTC,CASSRYPTSGQGTLNYGYTF,TRBJ1-2,few,TRBD1,TRBV6-4
TGTGCCAGCAGCAAGCAGACAGGGTCTAATGAAAAACTGTTTTTT,CASSKQTGSNEKLFF,TRBJ1-4,few,TRBD1,TRBV13
TGTGCCAGCAGCGTAGCAGCCGCGGGGGCTCCGGGCTACGAGCAGTACTTC,CASSVAAAGAPGYEQYF,TRBJ2-7,-,-,TRBV7-9
TGTGCCAGCAGCTTGAGGGGTCTAGCGGGGGACCAAGAGACCCAGTACTTC,CASSLRGLAGDQETQYF,TRBJ2-5,-,TRBD2,TRBV5-4
TGTGCCAGCAGCTACGCACGGGGGACTAGCACAGATACGCAGTATTTT,CASSYARGTSTDTQYF,TRBJ2-3,once,-,TRBV5-4
TGCAGTGCTAGTAGGACTAGCGGGGGGGCTGCAGAGACCCAGTACTTC,CSASRTSGGAAETQYF,TRBJ2-5,-,TRBD2,TRBV20-1
TGTGCCAGTAGTCCAGGACTAGCGGGGGCCCAAGAGACCCAGTACTTC,CASSPGLAGAQETQYF,TRBJ2-5,-,TRBD2,TRBV19
TGCGCCAGCAGTCGGAGGGTACGAACAGATACGCAGTATTTT,CASSRRVRTDTQYF,TRBJ2-3,-,-,TRBV23-1
TGCGCCAGCAGTGGGGGCAGGGGGCAGAACTATGGCTACACCTTC,CASSGGRGQNYGYTF,TRBJ1-2,-,TRBD1,TRBV10-2
TGCGCCAGCAGCCTCTACCCTGCAGGTCCCTCCATCTACAATGAGCAGTTCTTC,CASSLYPAGPSIYNEQFF,TRBJ2-1,-,-,TRBV4-1
TGTGCCAGCAGTAGGGGCCCAGGAGGCTACACCTTC,CASSRGPGGYTF,TRBJ1-2,once,-,TRBV28
TGTGCCATCAGTCTATCGGGACAGTTGATGGGCGGGGAGCTGTTTTTT,CAISLSGQLMGGELFF,TRBJ2-2,once,TRBD1,TRBV10-3
TGTGCCATCAGGGAAGGGGGTAACTATGGCTACACCTTC,CAIREGGNYGYTF,TRBJ1-2,-,-,TRBV10-3
TGTGCCATCAGTTTCCAGGGAAATCAGCCCCAGCATTTT,CAISFQGNQPQHF,TRBJ1-5,-,-,TRBV10-3
TGCGCCAACGGACAGACCAGACAGCCCCAGCATTTT,CANGQTRQPQHF,TRBJ1-5,-,-,TRBV10-2
TGTGCCAGCAGCCCGGGACAAGGACTGTTTTTT,CASSPGQGLFF,TRBJ1-4,-,-,TRBV7-2
TGTGCCAGCAGCCAAGGGAGCGGAGATACAGATACGCAGTATTTT,CASSQGSGDTDTQYF,TRBJ2-3,-,-,TRBV4-2
TGTGCCAGCACCGCGACAGGGACCGCTAACTATGGCTACACCTTC,CASTATGTANYGYTF,TRBJ1-2,once,TRBD1,TRBV2
TGTGCCAGCAGTGTGTCAGGGCTTTATAGCAATCAGCCCCAGCATTTT,CASSVSGLYSNQPQHF,TRBJ1-5,once,-,TRBV27
TGTGCCAGCCGTCCCCTGGGGGGACAGACCACCACTAACTATGGCTACACCTTC,CASRPLGGQTTTNYGYTF,TRBJ1-2,-,TRBD1,TRBV6-4
TGTGCCAGCAGCTTAGAGGGGCTGGGGACTGAAGCTTTCTTT,CASSLEGLGTEAFF,TRBJ1-1,-,-,TRBV7-9
TGTGCCAGCAGCTTGGTTGGGGGACAGGGGGTTGCTGAAGCTTTCTTT,CASSLVGGQGVAEAFF,TRBJ1-1,-,TRBD1,TRBV5-6
TGCAGCGTTGGAGGACAGGCTGACAATGAGCAGTTCTTC,CSVGGQADNEQFF,TRBJ2-1,-,TRBD1,TRBV29-1
TGTGCCAGCAGCCAAGATCTATCGCGGGGGGGCCAGTACAATGAGCAGTTCTTC,CASSQDLSRGGQYNEQFF,TRBJ2-1,-,TRBD2,TRBV3-1/TRBV3-2
TGTGCCAGCAGTTTACTCGGGACAGGGGAATACACCATATATTTT,CASSLLGTGEYTIYF,TRBJ1-3,-,TRBD1,TRBV27
TGTGCCAGCAGCGTAGAAGGGGACGAGCAGTACTTC,CASSVEGDEQYF,TRBJ2-7,-,-,TRBV9
TGTGCCAGCAGTTTATGGGCGGGGGGGATAAAGAATCAGCCCCAGCATTTT,CASSLWAGGIKNQPQHF,TRBJ1-5,-,-,TRBV28
TGTGCCAGCAGTTACTCGACAGGGCTGAACACTGAAGCTTTCTTT,CASSYSTGLNTEAFF,TRBJ1-1,-,TRBD1,TRBV6-2/TRBV6-3
TGTGCCAGCAGGGTTGGGAGCTCTGGAAACACCATATATTTT,CASRVGSSGNTIYF,TRBJ1-3,few,-,TRBV2
TGTGCCAGCAGTGAAGTCGGCGGGAGGGGGCATGAGCAGTTCTTC,CASSEVGGRGHEQFF,TRBJ2-1,-,TRBD2,TRBV6-1
TGTGCCAGCAGCTTACGGACGGGGGTGGAGACCCAGTACTTC,CASSLRTGVETQYF,TRBJ2-5,few,-,TRBV7-2
TGTGCCACTCCTTCCCCCGCAGACAGTACCAATCAGCCCCAGCATTTT,CATPSPADSTNQPQHF,TRBJ1-5,-,-,TRBV19
TGTGCCATCAGTGAGGGCAGGGTTAGGGCCGGGGAGCTGTTTTTT,CAISEGRVRAGELFF,TRBJ2-2,-,-,TRBV10-3
TGTGCCAGCAGTTCCGCCGGGACAGAGTACTTC,CASSSAGTEYF,TRBJ2-7,-,TRBD1,TRBV27
TGTGCCAGCAGTTTTATGTATCCGAACACCGGGGAGCTGTTTTTT,CASSFMYPNTGELFF,TRBJ2-2,-,-,TRBV28
TGTGCCAGCAGTTTGGGACTAGCGGGGGGGCCTGGCACAGATACGCAGTATTTT,CASSLGLAGGPGTDTQYF,TRBJ2-3,-,TRBD2,TRBV6-2/TRBV6-3
TGCAGCGTTACCGACAGGGCAAGGACTGAAGCTTTCTTT,CSVTDRARTEAFF,TRBJ1-1,-,TRBD1,TRBV29-1
TGTGCCAGCAGTTTCGCAGGAAACACTGAAGCTTTCTTT,CASSFAGNTEAFF,TRBJ1-1,-,-,TRBV27
TGTGCCAGCAGCTTAATCAAGGGGCAGTTCAATGAGCAGTTCTTC,CASSLIKGQFNEQFF,TRBJ2-1,once,-,TRBV7-2
TGTGCCAGCAGCGGGGGGGCAGCACTAACCTACGAGCAGTACTTC,CASSGGAALTYEQYF,TRBJ2-7,-,-,TRBV5-4
TGTGCCAGCAGCGGACTAGCGGGTCGGACCGGGGAGCTGTTTTTT,CASSGLAGRTGELFF,TRBJ2-2,-,TRBD2,TRBV27
TGTGCCAGCAGTTATTTGGCGGGGACTGGCTACACCTTC,CASSYLAGTGYTF,TRBJ1-2,few,-,TRBV6-5
TGTGCTAGTGGCTGGACCGGGACAGGGGAAAGAATGAACACTGAAGCTTTCTTT,CASGWTGTGERMNTEAFF,TRBJ1-1,-,TRBD1,TRBV12-5
TGCGCCAGCAGTGAGAGTGGGGGGGCAACAGATACGCAGTATTTT,CASSESGGATDTQYF,TRBJ2-3,-,-,TRBV10-1
TGTGCCAGCAGCCTATATACCACAGATACGCAGTATTTT,CASSLYTTDTQYF,TRBJ2-3,-,-,TRBV7-6
TGTGCCAGCAGCTTAGATAACCAGGGGACAGGGGAAGATAGTGAAAAACTGTTTTTT,CASSLDNQGTGEDSEKLFF,TRBJ1-4,-,TRBD1,TRBV7-9
TGTGCCAGCAGCGCCGCGACTGGGGCCAACGTCCTGACTTTC,CASSAATGANVLTF,TRBJ2-6,-,-,TRBV7-3
TGCGCCAGCAGCCCAAAAGGCGACTCCGCCGGGTATGCCGGGGAGCTGTTTTTT,CASSPKGDSAGYAGELFF,TRBJ2-2,-,-,TRBV5-1